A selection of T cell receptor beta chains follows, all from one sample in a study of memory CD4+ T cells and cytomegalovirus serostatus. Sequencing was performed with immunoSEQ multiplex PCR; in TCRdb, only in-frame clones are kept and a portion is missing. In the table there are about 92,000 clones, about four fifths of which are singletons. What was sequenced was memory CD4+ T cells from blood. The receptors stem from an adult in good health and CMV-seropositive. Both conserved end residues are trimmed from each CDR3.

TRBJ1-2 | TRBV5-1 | ASSFQGITGYT
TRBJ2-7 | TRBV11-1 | ASSLMGASYEQY
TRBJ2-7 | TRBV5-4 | ASSGEGTTAYEQY
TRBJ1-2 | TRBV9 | ASSPSERAYT
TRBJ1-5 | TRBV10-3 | AISESLGNDLNQPQH
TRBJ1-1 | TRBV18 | ASSPPSRGTEAF
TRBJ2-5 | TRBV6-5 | ASSYAGLPQETQY
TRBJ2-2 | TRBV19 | ATVSGLVTGELF
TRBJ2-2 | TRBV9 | ASSGPSGDPGELF
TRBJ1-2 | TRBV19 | ASSIWDRASYGYT
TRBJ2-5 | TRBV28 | ASSPLYSGSGETQY
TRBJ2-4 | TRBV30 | AWSRGSEDIQY
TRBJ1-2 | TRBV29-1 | SGGQGASGYT
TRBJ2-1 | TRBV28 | ASSLVPGSHRFYNEQF
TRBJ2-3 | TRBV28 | ASSFGGADTQY
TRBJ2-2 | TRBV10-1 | ASSGREGGLAGVNTGELF
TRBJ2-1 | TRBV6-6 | ASSYGEYNEQF
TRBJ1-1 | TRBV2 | ASSVQGLNTEAF
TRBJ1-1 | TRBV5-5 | ASNPWQGNTEAF
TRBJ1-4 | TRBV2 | ASSGRRMNEKLF
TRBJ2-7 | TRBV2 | ASSSSSGSYEQY
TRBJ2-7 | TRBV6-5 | ASRLSGSSYEQY
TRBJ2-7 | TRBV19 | ASSIKDSFSYEQY
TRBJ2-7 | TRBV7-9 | ASSSTTGSPEQY
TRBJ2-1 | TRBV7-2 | ASSLLMGGFNEQF
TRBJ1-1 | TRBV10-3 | AISGDLNTEAF
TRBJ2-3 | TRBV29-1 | SVEEADTQY
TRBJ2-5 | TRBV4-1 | ASSHRELTTETQY
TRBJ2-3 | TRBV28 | ASSLKGSPTDTQY
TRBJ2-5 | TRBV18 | ASSPEVLKTQY
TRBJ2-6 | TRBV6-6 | ASSYSGGPGANVLT
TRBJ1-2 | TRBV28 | ASSLPQGGRGYGYT
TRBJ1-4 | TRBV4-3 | ASSQAGTGQSEKLF
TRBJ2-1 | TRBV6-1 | ASSPSGVEQF
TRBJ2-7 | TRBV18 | ASSPGISYEQY
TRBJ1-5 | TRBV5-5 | ASSFGQGDQPQH
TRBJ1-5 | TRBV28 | ASSLRPPIQGNSNQPQH
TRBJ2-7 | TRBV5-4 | ASSKGQTSYEQY
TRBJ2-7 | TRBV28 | ASGGSSYEQY
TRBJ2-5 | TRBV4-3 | ASSRQLTSGKETQY
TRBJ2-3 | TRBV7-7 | ASSSRLASDTQY
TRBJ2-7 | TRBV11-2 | ASSRPPAEQY
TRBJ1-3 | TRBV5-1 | ASRTGALSGNTIY
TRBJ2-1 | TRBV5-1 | ASRIGDGEQF
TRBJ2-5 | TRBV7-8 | ASSLGVLRQETQY